The 19 T cell receptor beta chains listed next were all sequenced from one sample in a study of CD8 T cells in ankylosing spondylitis. Study observations and caveats: Ankylosing spondylitis blood appeared to carry a characteristic TCR beta motif of 7 or 8 highly homologous variants.

Using its own MiXCR run on the 5' RACE reads, TCRdb lists one record per CDR3 protein. Here the sample spans about 200,000 distinct CDR3 sequences, 7% to 8% being singletons. The antigens these receptors bind are not known. The material sequenced was blood, either unsorted or a sorted T cell fraction (not recorded which). These receptors all stem from a male donor with ankylosing spondylitis.

The genes are TRBV7-2 and TRBJ2-5, with 7 positions matching TRBD1. The CDR3 has 17 amino acids. The germline CDR1 and CDR2 sequences are SGHTA and FQGNSA. The junction had 13 bases not matched to a gene; V was cut back by 5 bases and J by 1 base. The CDR3 reads CASSLRPTDRFQETQYF. Written as DNA, the CDR3 is TGTGCCAGCAGCCTGCGACCGACGGACAGGTTCCAAGAGACCCAGTACTTC.

There are many counts of this clonotype. The V call is TRBV6-6, the J call TRBJ1-2; D gene unclear. V lost 0 bases to trimming and J lost 8 bases, with 7 bases between them. Germline CDR1 and CDR2: MNHNY and SVGAGI (reference sequence). The CDR3 is 12 amino acids. The CDR3 sequence is CASSYSITGYTF. For the CDR3, the DNA is TGTGCCAGCAGTTACTCGATAACCGGCTACACCTTC.

The CDR3, as DNA: TGTGCCAGTAGGAGGACAGGGGCGACCCCACTCCAAGAGACCCAGTACTTC. This gives the protein CASRRTGATPLQETQYF. This chain links TRBV19 with TRBJ2-5; 9 nucleotides agree with TRBD1. The CDR3 is made up of 17 amino acids. CDR1 LNHDA and CDR2 SQIVND come from the germline V gene (reference sequence). V lost 6 bases, J lost 1 base, and 12 bases stayed unmatched.

The chain is built from TRBV19 and TRBJ2-3; D is unresolved. Between the trimmed V and J ends, which lost 5 bases and 0 bases, there was a span of 12 bases. Per germline, CDR1 LNHDA and CDR2 SQIVND (reference sequence). The CDR3 extends over 15 amino acids. The CDR3 spells CASSGTQTSTDTQYF. CDR3 sequence (DNA): TGTGCCAGTAGTGGCACACAGACTAGCACAGATACGCAGTATTTT.

This clonotype was counted ten times or more. The rearrangement links TRBV10-3 to TRBJ2-5; D might be TRBD1 or TRBD2, each matching 5 bases. The V gene lost 4 bases and the J gene lost 5 bases, with 14 bases spanning the gap. The length of the CDR3 is 14 residues. Germline values: CDR1 ENHRY, CDR2 SYGVKD. This CDR3 reads CAISVAGEGETQYF. DNA for the CDR3: TGTGCCATCAGTGTGGCGGGCGAGGGGGAGACCCAGTACTTC.

The V call is TRBV12-3 or TRBV12-4, the J call TRBJ2-7, with TRBD2 matching over 12 bases. Unmatched junction bases numbered 3, after V lost 3 bases and J lost 0 bases. CDR3 length equals 16 residues. Here the CDR3 DNA reads TGTGCCAGCAGTTTCGGACTAGCGGGGAGCTCCTACGAGCAGTACTTC. Translation gives CASSFGLAGSSYEQYF.

This chain joins TRBV2 and TRBJ2-1; D is unresolved. V lost 3 bases and J 2 bases, leaving 14 bases between the germline ends. Germline V CDR1 and CDR2: SNHLY, FYNNEI. The CDR3 is made up of 16 amino acids. CDR3 DNA: TGTGCCAGCAGTGAGGGGTTCCACAGCCCCTACAATGAGCAGTTCTTC. Residues: CASSEGFHSPYNEQFF.

This clonotype was recorded many times. The chain is built from TRBV20-1 and TRBJ1-2; 8 bases agree with TRBD1. Germline V CDR1 and CDR2: DFQATT, SNEGSKA (reference sequence). J lost 4 bases, V lost 0 bases, and 7 bases had no gene match. CDR3 size: 15 residues. The CDR3 nucleotides are TGCAGTGCTAGAGATATGGACAGGGTGATCTATGGCTACACCTTC. Its translation is CSARDMDRVIYGYTF.

The table lists this clonotype with many counts. This chain links TRBV4-3 with TRBJ1-1; a possible D gene is TRBD1 (6 bases). Trimming took off 3 bases at V and 8 bases at J, with 13 bases between the two ends. This CDR3 has 13 amino acids. Germline-derived CDR1 and CDR2 are LGHNA and YSLEER. CDR3 nucleotides: TGCGCCAGCAGCCAGGGCCAGGGGAAGGAAGCTTTCTTT. Amino acids: CASSQGQGKEAFF.

Many counts were recorded for this clonotype. CDR3 sequence reads: CASSLYADDGNTIYF. Written as DNA, the CDR3 is TGTGCCAGCAGCTTGTACGCGGACGATGGAAACACCATATATTTT. This chain uses TRBV5-6 with TRBJ1-3; D remains unclear. Germline lookup yields CDR1 SGHDT and CDR2 YYEEEE. The CDR3 contains 15 residues. V lost 1 base, J lost 3 bases, and 11 bases lay in between.

This clonotype was observed at least ten times. This chain's CDR3 is CASSYRAYNEQFF. DNA for the CDR3: TGTGCCAGCAGTTACAGGGCCTACAATGAGCAGTTCTTC. The gene calls are TRBV6-2 or TRBV6-3 and TRBJ2-1; D is undetermined. V gave up 2 bases and J gave up 2 bases, with 4 bases separating them. The germline gives CDR1 MNHEY, CDR2 SVGEGT. The CDR3 length is 13 residues.

The chain combines TRBV25-1 with TRBJ2-6; 7 bases map to TRBD2. Per germline, CDR1 MGHDK and CDR2 SYGVNS. V lost 4 bases, J lost 13 bases, and 13 bases stayed unmatched. The length of the CDR3 is 15 residues. In DNA form, the CDR3 reads TGTGCCAGCAGTGGGGGGACTATCCACCCCTCGGTCCTGACTTTC. Amino acids: CASSGGTIHPSVLTF.

This clonotype has at least ten counts. This chain joins TRBV27 and TRBJ2-4; a possible D gene is TRBD2 (6 bases). Trimming took off 11 bases at V and 2 bases at J, with 16 bases between the two ends. The CDR3 consists of 14 residues. Germline V gene data show CDR1 as MNHEY and CDR2 as SMNVEV (reference sequence). The CDR3: CAASDGGTKNIQYF. DNA of the CDR3: TGTGCCGCCTCAGACGGAGGGACCAAAAACATTCAGTACTTC.

This clonotype was seen many times. V and J are TRBV12-3 or TRBV12-4 and TRBJ2-7, with D tentatively TRBD1 or TRBD2 (5 bases each). The CDR3 has 15 amino acids. Trimming pared 2 bases from V and 4 bases from J, leaving 15 bases between. The CDR3 sequence is CASSLTDRWGYEQYF. The CDR3 DNA follows: TGTGCCAGCAGTTTAACAGATCGTTGGGGGTACGAGCAGTACTTC.

The table lists this clonotype with a few counts. The J gene is TRBJ2-3, the V gene TRBV20-1; D remains ambiguous. Germline V gene sequence: CDR1 DFQATT, CDR2 SNEGSKA (reference sequence). Trimming shortened V by 1 base and J by 5 bases, and 19 bases separated the two germline ends. There are 16 residues in the CDR3. The CDR3 bases are TGCAGTGCTAGAGCCCCCAGCGCGTGGATTGGAGATACGCAGTATTTT. This encodes CSARAPSAWIGDTQYF.

This clonotype was counted only a few times. J is TRBJ1-5 and V is TRBV20-1, with 9 bases identical to TRBD1. This CDR3 has 18 residues. V was clipped by 3 bases and J by 5 bases; unmatched bases: 17. The germline V gene encodes CDR1 DFQATT and CDR2 SNEGSKA (reference sequence). The CDR3 loop is CSARDRDRDIGGDQPQHF. The CDR3 DNA reads as TGCAGTGCTAGGGACCGGGACAGGGATATCGGAGGGGATCAGCCCCAGCATTTT.

This clonotype was observed many times. This sequence joins TRBV28 and TRBJ2-1; 7 bases agree with TRBD2. Trimming at V came to 6 bases and at J to 4 bases, leaving 12 bases not matched to a gene. The V gene's germline CDR1 is MDHEN and CDR2 SYDVKM. This CDR3 comprises 16 residues. The CDR3 here is CASSSPGEREYNEQFF. The CDR3 DNA follows: TGTGCCAGCAGCTCCCCTGGGGAGCGGGAATACAATGAGCAGTTCTTC.

This clonotype has ten or more counts. The CDR3 region has the DNA TGTGCCAGCAGCGGCACTAGCGGGGGCTTTGACGAGCAGTACTTC. Encoded protein: CASSGTSGGFDEQYF. V gene TRBV7-9 combines with J gene TRBJ2-7, with 11 bases lining up with TRBD2. Germline V lookup: CDR1 SEHNR, CDR2 FQNEAQ (reference sequence). This CDR3 has 15 amino acids. V lost 5 bases, J lost 5 bases, and 8 bases stayed unmatched. The complete variable domain, with remaining parts taken from reference TRBV7-9 and TRBJ2-7, reads DTGVSQNPRHKITKRGQNVTFRCDPISEHNRLYWYRQTLGQGPEFLTYFQNEAQLEKSRLLSDRFSAERPKGSFSTLEIQRTEQGDSAMYLCASSGTSGGFDEQYFGPGTRLTVT.

Concerning this clonotype: A read error may explain this, as a much larger clone is one base away. The rearrangement links TRBV20-1 to TRBJ2-1, with 8 nucleotides matching TRBD1. The CDR3 loop spans 14 amino acids. The germline CDR1 and CDR2 sequences are DFQATT and SNEGSKA (reference sequence). CDR3 nucleotides: TGCAGTGCCCCACCGGGACAGGTATACAATGAGCAGCTCTTC. Protein product: CSAPPGQVYNEQLF.